This is a list of T cell receptor beta chains from one sample in a study of siplizumab effects on memory and regulatory T cells. Generated by immunoSEQ multiplex PCR, the TCRdb table keeps only in-frame clones and is missing some. The sample holds roughly 92,000 clones, roughly 94% seen once. The source material was non-Treg CD4+ T cells sorted from blood. The receptors were gathered from a human donor in good health. Both conserved end residues are part of each CDR3. Fields, in order: V gene, clone size, J gene, D gene, CDR3 protein, CDR3 DNA. A D gene is named only where the DNA matches it firmly. Not every row has a clone size; where given, it reads once, few, many or a size class.

TRBV29-1,-,TRBJ2-7,-,CSVKGRGSYEQYF,TGCAGCGTCAAAGGTCGGGGCTCCTACGAGCAGTACTTC
TRBV19,-,TRBJ2-3,TRBD1,CASSPYSTGDAAYF,TGTGCCAGTAGTCCCTATTCGACAGGGGACGCCGCGTATTTT
TRBV5-8,-,TRBJ2-2,TRBD2,CASSRRTGTSGTGELFF,TGTGCCAGCAGCCGACGAACCGGGACTAGCGGCACCGGGGAGCTGTTTTTT
TRBV4-2,-,TRBJ2-2,-,CASSQDQEGGELFF,TGTGCCAGCAGCCAAGATCAAGAGGGGGGGGAGCTGTTTTTT
TRBV30,-,TRBJ2-7,-,CAWSVRQERSEQYF,TGTGCCTGGAGTGTTAGACAGGAGAGGTCCGAGCAGTACTTC
TRBV6-1,-,TRBJ2-2,-,CASRTDNTRGELFF,TGTGCCAGCAGGACCGATAATACTAGGGGGGAGCTGTTTTTT
TRBV18,once,TRBJ1-2,-,CASSQSRDGYTF,TGTGCCAGCTCACAGAGCAGGGATGGCTACACCTTC
TRBV28,-,TRBJ2-1,TRBD2,CASQYQGRGAGEQFF,TGTGCCAGCCAATACCAAGGGCGGGGGGCAGGTGAGCAGTTCTTC
TRBV28,-,TRBJ2-3,-,CASSQPGGNTDTQYF,TGTGCCAGCAGTCAACCAGGGGGGAACACAGATACGCAGTATTTT
TRBV27,-,TRBJ2-5,TRBD2,CASRTFSHAGVQETQYF,TGTGCCAGCAGGACTTTTTCGCACGCGGGAGTTCAAGAGACCCAGTACTTC
TRBV29-1,-,TRBJ2-3,-,CSVVGKVGGYTDTQYF,TGCAGCGTTGTAGGGAAAGTTGGGGGTTACACAGATACGCAGTATTTT